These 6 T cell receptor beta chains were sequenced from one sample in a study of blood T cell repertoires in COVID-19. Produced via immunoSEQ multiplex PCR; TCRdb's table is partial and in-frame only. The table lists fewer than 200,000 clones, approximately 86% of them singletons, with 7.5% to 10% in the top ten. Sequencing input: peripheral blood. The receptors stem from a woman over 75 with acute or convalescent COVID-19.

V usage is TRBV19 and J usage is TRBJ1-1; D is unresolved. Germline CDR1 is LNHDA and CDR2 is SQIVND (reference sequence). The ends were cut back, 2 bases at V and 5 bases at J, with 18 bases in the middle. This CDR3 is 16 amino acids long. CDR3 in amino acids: CASSILSAGTWTEAFF. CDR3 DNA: TGTGCCAGTAGTATATTATCGGCGGGTACTTGGACTGAAGCTTTCTTT.

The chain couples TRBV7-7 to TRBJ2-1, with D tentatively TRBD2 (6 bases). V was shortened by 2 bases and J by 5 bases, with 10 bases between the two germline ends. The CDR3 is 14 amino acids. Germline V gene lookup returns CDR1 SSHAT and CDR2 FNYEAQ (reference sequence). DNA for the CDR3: TGTGCCAGCAGCTTACGGGGGTGGAACAATGAGCAGTTCTTC. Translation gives CASSLRGWNNEQFF.

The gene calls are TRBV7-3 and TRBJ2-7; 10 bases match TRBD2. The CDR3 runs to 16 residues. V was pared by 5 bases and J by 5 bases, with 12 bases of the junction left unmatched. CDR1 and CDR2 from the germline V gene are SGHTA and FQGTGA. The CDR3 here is CASSPGLAGEADEQYF. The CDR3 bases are TGTGCCAGCAGCCCAGGGCTAGCGGGAGAGGCGGACGAGCAGTACTTC.

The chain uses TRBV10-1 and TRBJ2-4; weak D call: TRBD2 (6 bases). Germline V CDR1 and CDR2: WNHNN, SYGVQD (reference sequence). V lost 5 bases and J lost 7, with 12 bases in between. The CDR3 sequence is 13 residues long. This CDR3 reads CASSRREWNIQYF. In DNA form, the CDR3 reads TGCGCCAGCAGTCGGAGGGAGTGGAACATTCAGTACTTC.

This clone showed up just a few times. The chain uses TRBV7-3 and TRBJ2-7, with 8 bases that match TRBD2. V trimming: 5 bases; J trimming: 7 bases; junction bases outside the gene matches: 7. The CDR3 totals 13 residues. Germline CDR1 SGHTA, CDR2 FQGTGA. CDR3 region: CASSQGLEREQYF. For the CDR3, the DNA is TGTGCCAGCAGCCAGGGACTAGAGCGAGAGCAGTACTTC.

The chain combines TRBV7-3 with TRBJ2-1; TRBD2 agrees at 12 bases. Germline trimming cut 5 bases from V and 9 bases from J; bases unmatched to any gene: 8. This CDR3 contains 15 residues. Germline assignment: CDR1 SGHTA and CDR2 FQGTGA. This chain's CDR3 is CASSPSGRAPGEQFF. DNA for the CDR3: TGTGCCAGCAGCCCTAGCGGGAGGGCCCCAGGTGAGCAGTTCTTC. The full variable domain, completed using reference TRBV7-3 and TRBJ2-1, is GAGVSQTPSNKVTEKGKYVELRCDPISGHTALYWYRQSLGQGPEFLIYFQGTGAADDSGLPNDRFFAVRPEGSVSTLKIQRTERGDSAVYLCASSPSGRAPGEQFFGPGTRLTVL.